This passage covers 18 T cell receptor beta chains from one sample sequenced in a study of cytomegalovirus exposure and HLA in healthy donors. Clones were sequenced by immunoSEQ multiplex PCR, and TCRdb holds only the in-frame ones, with some missing. The sample lists fewer than 200,000 clones, approximately 86% occurring once. The sample comprised PBMCs. The receptors shown here come from a woman aged 18 to 35 in good health and CMV-seronegative.

The V gene is TRBV25-1, the J gene TRBJ2-3; weak D call: TRBD1 (6 bases). Germline CDR1 reads MGHDK; CDR2 reads SYGVNS. CDR3 length: 16 amino acids. V lost 0 bases and J lost 2, with 12 bases in between. The CDR3 DNA is TGTGCCAGCAGTGAATATGGGGGCAGGGCCACAGATACGCAGTATTTT. It translates to CASSEYGGRATDTQYF.

The chain is built from TRBV6-6 and TRBJ1-5; D is unclear. The CDR3 is made up of 16 amino acids. Trimming left V 6 bases short and J 0 bases short, with 15 bases between. The germline V gene encodes CDR1 MNHNY and CDR2 SVGAGI (reference sequence). The CDR3 loop is CASRLPGGNSNQPQHF. In DNA, the CDR3 is TGTGCCAGCAGACTTCCAGGTGGCAATAGCAATCAGCCCCAGCATTTT.

The rearrangement links TRBV29-1 to TRBJ1-2; maybe TRBD1 (6 bases). The germline CDR1 and CDR2 sequences are SQVTM and ANQGSEA. The V gene lost 5 bases and the J gene lost 3 bases, with 16 bases spanning the gap. The CDR3 length is 14 residues. The CDR3 is CSVPTGGDYYGYTF. The CDR3 DNA sequence: TGCAGCGTTCCGACAGGAGGAGACTACTATGGCTACACCTTC.

The V gene is TRBV27, the J gene TRBJ2-7; 8 nucleotides align to TRBD1. The V gene's germline CDR1 is MNHEY and CDR2 SMNVEV (reference sequence). The junction had 8 bases not matched to a gene; V was cut back by 6 bases and J by 1 base. This CDR3 has 15 amino acids. CDR3 nucleotides: TGTGCCAGCAGACGCCCAACAGGGGGATCCTACGAGCAGTACTTC. It specifies CASRRPTGGSYEQYF.

The chain links TRBV19 to TRBJ1-1; 7 bases agree with TRBD1. The trim removed 9 bases at V and 4 bases at J, leaving 5 bases unmatched. Germline CDR1 and CDR2: LNHDA and SQIVND (reference sequence). CDR3 length: 12 residues. Here the CDR3 reads CASSDRPTEAFF. CDR3 sequence (DNA): TGTGCCAGCTCGGACAGGCCCACTGAAGCTTTCTTT.

The count of this clone is one. J is TRBJ2-3 and V is TRBV4-3, with TRBD2 matching over 8 bases. Looked up from germline, CDR1 is LGHNA and CDR2 is YSLEER. J was trimmed by 2 bases and V by 4 bases; bases with no gene match: 11. This CDR3 comprises 17 residues. The CDR3 DNA reads as TGCGCCAGCAGCCCGAGGACACTAGCGGAAATCACAGATACGCAGTATTTT. Translating it yields CASSPRTLAEITDTQYF.

This clone was counted a few times. The rearrangement links TRBV12-5 to TRBJ1-1, with D uncertain. Trimming stripped 7 bases from V and 6 bases from J, with 21 bases between. This CDR3 is built from 15 residues. The germline gives CDR1 LGHNT, CDR2 FRNRAP. CDR3 in amino acids: CASVTTPVVVAEAFF. The CDR3 nucleotides read TGTGCTAGTGTAACTACTCCCGTGGTCGTCGCTGAAGCTTTCTTT.

The CDR3 coding sequence is TGTGCCTGGAGTGTCAGAGGAGAGACCCAGTACTTC. Protein product: CAWSVRGETQYF. The chain employs TRBV30 and TRBJ2-5; D ambiguous. Germline V CDR1 and CDR2: GTSNPN, SVGIG (reference sequence). The CDR3 sequence is 12 residues long. V was cut by 0 bases and J by 4 bases, with 6 bases left in between. Using reference TRBV30 and TRBJ2-5 for the parts outside the CDR3, the full variable domain is SQTIHQWPATLVQPVGSPLSLECTVEGTSNPNLYWYRQAAGRGLQLLFYSVGIGQISSEVPQNLSASRPQDRQFILSSKKLLLSDSGFYLCAWSVRGETQYFGPGTRLLVL.

The rearrangement uses TRBV9 and TRBJ1-2; 9 bases align to TRBD1. Germline V gene sequence: CDR1 SGDLS, CDR2 YYNGEE. The V gene end was trimmed by 0 bases and the J gene end by 2 bases; junction bases not matched to a gene: 8. The CDR3 runs 17 residues. The CDR3 coding sequence is TGTGCCAGCAGCGTAGGGACAGGGGTTCCCCTAAACTATGGCTACACCTTC. Protein product: CASSVGTGVPLNYGYTF.

V is TRBV19 and J is TRBJ1-6; the match to TRBD1 covers 8 bases. The trim removed 10 bases at V and 5 bases at J, leaving 4 bases unmatched. CDR1 is LNHDA, CDR2 SQIVND, per germline (reference sequence). CDR3 size: 13 residues. This chain's CDR3 is CATGQGNNSPLHF. The CDR3, as DNA: TGTGCCACCGGACAGGGTAATAATTCACCCCTCCACTTT. The full variable domain, rest sourced from reference TRBV19 and TRBJ1-6, is DGGITQSPKYLFRKEGQNVTLSCEQNLNHDAMYWYRQDPGQGLRLIYYSQIVNDFQKGDIAEGYSVSREKKESFPLTVTSAQKNPTAFYLCATGQGNNSPLHFGNGTRLTVT.

The V and J genes are TRBV7-3 and TRBJ1-1, with TRBD1 matching 9 bases. The CDR3 runs 14 residues. Germline-derived CDR1 and CDR2 are SGHTA and FQGTGA. V dropped 9 bases and J dropped 3; count of bases not matched to a gene: 8. The CDR3 spells CASSQGARDTEAFF. CDR3 sequence (DNA): TGTGCCAGTTCACAGGGGGCAAGGGACACTGAAGCTTTCTTT.

V and J are TRBV4-3 and TRBJ2-5; 8 nucleotides line up with TRBD2. V gave up 0 bases and J gave up 2 bases; unmatched junction bases: 8. Germline assignment: CDR1 LGHNA and CDR2 YSLEER. The CDR3 runs to 17 residues. DNA of the CDR3: TGCGCCAGCAGCCAAGATTGGGGTAGCGGGGTACAAGAGACCCAGTACTTC. Translating it yields CASSQDWGSGVQETQYF.

V is TRBV4-1 and J is TRBJ2-7; 8 nucleotides agree with TRBD2. The CDR3 loop spans 14 amino acids. Unmatched junction bases numbered 5, after V lost 4 bases and J lost 3 bases. CDR1 MGHRA and CDR2 YSYEKL come from the germline V gene. DNA for the CDR3: TGCGCCAGCAGCCTCCGACTAGCGATCTACGAGCAGTACTTC. Protein sequence: CASSLRLAIYEQYF.

V usage is TRBV5-1 and J usage is TRBJ2-7, with 10 nucleotides matching TRBD1. The CDR3 has 14 amino acids. V was pared by 2 bases and J by 4 bases, with 3 bases of the junction left unmatched. Germline CDR1 and CDR2: SGHRS and YFSETQ. CDR3 nucleotides: TGCGCCAGCAGCTTTCCGGGACAGGGGTACGAGCAGTACTTC. Encoded protein: CASSFPGQGYEQYF.

The CDR3 DNA reads as TGTGCCAGTAGTGCAGGGACAGGGGGGGCCTACGAGCAGTACTTC. Amino acids: CASSAGTGGAYEQYF. The chain carries TRBV19 and TRBJ2-7; 11 bases are a match to TRBD1. This CDR3 has 15 amino acids. V was clipped by 5 bases and J by 2 bases; unmatched bases: 5. CDR1 is LNHDA and CDR2 is SQIVND in the germline V gene (reference sequence).

The chain joins TRBV13 to TRBJ1-1; possible D gene TRBD1, 6 bases. This CDR3 has 17 residues. Trimming took 0 bases from V and 0 from J, leaving 14 bases between them. Germline V gene data show CDR1 as PRHDT and CDR2 as FYEKMQ (reference sequence). This CDR3 is CASSLGGEQGLNTEAFF. The CDR3, as DNA: TGTGCCAGCAGCTTAGGTGGCGAACAGGGTCTGAACACTGAAGCTTTCTTT.

V is TRBV19 and J is TRBJ2-7, with TRBD1 identical over 7 bases. Losses at the gene ends were 5 bases for V and 0 bases for J; bases not matched to a gene: 7. The CDR3 contains 15 residues. Germline CDR1 LNHDA, CDR2 SQIVND (reference sequence). CDR3 bases: TGTGCCAGTAGTCCGGGGACAGTTAGCTCCTACGAGCAGTACTTC. It yields the protein CASSPGTVSSYEQYF.

The rearrangement joins TRBV14 to TRBJ1-1; maybe TRBD1 (5 bases). The length of the CDR3 is 14 residues. Trimming cost V 6 bases and J 0 bases, with 11 bases left between them. The germline V gene encodes CDR1 SGHDN and CDR2 FVKESK. This CDR3 reads CASRPGGVNTEAFF. CDR3 sequence (DNA): TGTGCCAGCAGGCCCGGAGGGGTGAACACTGAAGCTTTCTTT.